These 25 T cell receptor beta chains were all obtained from the same sample, sequenced in a study of vaccination and CD4 T cells after COVID-19 (dated 2022 in TCRdb). Libraries were constructed by PCR. Sequenced using an Illumina iSeq 100. DNA from cultured CD4+ T cells underwent TCR sequencing with the Oncomine TCR Beta short-read assay at the Johns Hopkins FTIC core. TCRdb trimmed public reads at Q25 via fastp, called clones via MiXCR and kept in-frame beta chains. All rows with the same CDR3 protein become a single entry with the most common DNA and genes. The table for this sample lists 9,000 to 15,000 distinct CDR3 sequences; over 60% of them were counted only once. The ten biggest clones cover about 26% of the sample. Their antigens are not known. According to the study, the label for this sample's treatment or condition signals: approximately 10-day PBMC culture with coronavirus spike peptide pools or control peptides (ViraFEST assay).

What was sequenced was CD4+ T cells from blood, cultured in vitro. These receptors were obtained from a human donor who had recovered from COVID-19.

This clonotype was recorded a few times. The chain employs TRBV20-1 and TRBJ1-5; D remains ambiguous. V was shortened by 1 base and J by 3 bases, with 13 bases between the two germline ends. Germline-derived CDR1 and CDR2 are DFQATT and SNEGSKA (reference sequence). This CDR3 has 15 amino acids. The CDR3 DNA reads as TGCAGTGCTAGAGTCTCCGACGGTTCCAATCAGCCCCAGCATTTT. Protein product: CSARVSDGSNQPQHF.

The chain's CDR3 is CASSLGQDRRQPQHF. The CDR3 region has the DNA TGTGCCAGCAGCTTGGGACAGGACCGACGGCAGCCCCAGCATTTT. The V and J genes are TRBV7-2 and TRBJ1-5, with 8 nucleotides matching TRBD1. The CDR3 length is 15 residues. Germline V CDR1 and CDR2: SGHTA, FQGNSA. V was clipped by 3 bases and J by 7 bases; unmatched bases: 8.

V is TRBV6-2 or TRBV6-3 and J is TRBJ1-5; D is unclear. Trimming pared 6 bases from V and 3 bases from J, leaving 12 bases between. Per germline, CDR1 MNHEY and CDR2 SVGEGT. This CDR3 comprises 14 residues. Here the CDR3 DNA reads TGTGCCAGCAGCCGACAAAGGAACAATCAGCCCCAGCATTTT. This encodes CASSRQRNNQPQHF.

This clonotype was counted only a few times. The chain employs TRBV27 and TRBJ1-1; possibly TRBD1 for D (5 bases). Germline CDR1 MNHEY, CDR2 SMNVEV (reference sequence). Trimming removed 9 bases at V and 0 bases at J, with 11 bases between. The CDR3 contains 13 residues. Written as DNA, the CDR3 is TGTGCCAGTGCGACAGCCTTGAACACTGAAGCTTTCTTT. Translation: CASATALNTEAFF.

The chain has TRBV6-5 and TRBJ2-3, with D hard to call. The CDR3 runs 14 residues. Germline CDR1 MNHEY, CDR2 SVGAGI. Deletions cut 2 bases from V and 4 bases from J, with 10 bases between. DNA for the CDR3: TGTGCCAGCAGTTACACCCGAGGCGCAGATACGCAGTATTTT. This sequence encodes CASSYTRGADTQYF.

This clonotype appeared a few times. The chain is built from TRBV20-1 and TRBJ1-2; D gene unclear. Germline V gives CDR1 DFQATT, CDR2 SNEGSKA (reference sequence). This CDR3 has 12 amino acids. V shed 3 bases and J shed 8 bases, with 13 bases lying between them. The CDR3 spells CSASKKAGGYTF. CDR3 coding DNA: TGCAGTGCTAGCAAGAAAGCGGGAGGCTACACCTTC.

This clonotype is medium-sized in the sample. The chain employs TRBV7-9 and TRBJ2-2; 11 nucleotides line up with TRBD2. This CDR3 has 14 residues. Per the germline V gene, CDR1 is SEHNR and CDR2 is FQNEAQ (reference sequence). V lost 10 bases and J lost 4; bases outside the gene matches: 5. The CDR3 coding sequence is TGTGCCATCCCGGGACTAGCGGTCACCGGGGAGCTGTTTTTT. Encoded protein: CAIPGLAVTGELFF.

V usage is TRBV7-2 and J usage is TRBJ1-4, with D hard to call. V lost 4 bases to trimming and J lost 4 bases, with 13 bases between them. The CDR3 loop spans 15 amino acids. Per germline, CDR1 SGHTA and CDR2 FQGNSA. CDR3 sequence reads: CASSSVWGGNEKLFF. CDR3 in DNA: TGTGCCAGCAGCTCGGTTTGGGGTGGTAATGAAAAACTGTTTTTT.

This chain uses TRBV15 with TRBJ2-7; D is possibly TRBD1 (6 bases). Germline CDR1 LNHNV, CDR2 YYDKDF (reference sequence). Trimming took 0 bases from V and 2 from J, leaving 14 bases between them. This CDR3 has 16 residues. The CDR3 loop is CATSRDRSGVPYEQYF. CDR3 DNA: TGTGCCACCAGCAGAGATCGGTCAGGGGTTCCCTACGAGCAGTACTTC.

The V gene is TRBV6-2 or TRBV6-3, the J gene TRBJ1-1, with D perhaps TRBD1 (5 bases). Germline V gene data show CDR1 as MNHEY and CDR2 as SVGEGT. The CDR3 covers 14 residues. V lost 7 bases to trimming and J lost 0 bases, with 12 bases between them. The CDR3 DNA follows: TGTGCCAGCACCGTGGACAAGTTGAACACTGAAGCTTTCTTT. Protein product: CASTVDKLNTEAFF.

This chain joins TRBV2 and TRBJ1-5; possibly TRBD1 for D (6 bases). The CDR3 totals 14 residues. V was clipped by 6 bases and J by 6 bases, with 15 bases between them. Germline V gene lookup returns CDR1 SNHLY and CDR2 FYNNEI. CDR3 nucleotide sequence: TGTGCCAGCAGGCCAGGGGAGGTTGTTCAGCCCCAGCATTTT. It is translated as CASRPGEVVQPQHF.

V is TRBV20-1 and J is TRBJ2-7, with D perhaps matching TRBD2 (5 bases). Trimming removed 3 bases from V and 0 bases from J, with 12 bases in between. Germline CDR1 and CDR2: DFQATT and SNEGSKA (reference sequence). The CDR3 contains 14 residues. CDR3 bases: TGCAGTGCTAGTGGCGGGCCTAGCTCCTACGAGCAGTACTTC. It translates to CSASGGPSSYEQYF.

This clonotype was seen just once. The chain employs TRBV19 and TRBJ2-1; D gene unclear. This CDR3 has 12 residues. V was clipped by 5 bases and J by 7 bases, with 9 bases between them. From germline, CDR1 is LNHDA and CDR2 SQIVND (reference sequence). The CDR3 reads CASSPQRNEQFF. The CDR3 DNA sequence: TGTGCCAGTAGTCCCCAGAGGAATGAGCAGTTCTTC.

The rearrangement links TRBV2 to TRBJ1-2, with 7 bases fitting TRBD1. This CDR3 has 15 amino acids. The ends lost 2 bases at V and 2 bases at J; junction bases unmatched: 5. Germline-derived CDR1 and CDR2 are SNHLY and FYNNEI. The CDR3 DNA follows: TGTGCCAGCAGTGAAAGGACAGGCCAGAACTATGGCTACACCTTC. Translated: CASSERTGQNYGYTF.

The chain carries TRBV19 and TRBJ1-2, with a possible D match to TRBD1 (6 bases). The V end was cut by 3 bases, the J end by 4 bases, with 12 bases between. CDR3 length equals 14 residues. Per germline, CDR1 LNHDA and CDR2 SQIVND (reference sequence). The CDR3 DNA reads as TGTGCCAGTAGTATCGAGTCGGGGGCCTATGGCTACACCTTC. Its translation is CASSIESGAYGYTF. Full variable domain (remainder filled in from reference TRBV19 and TRBJ1-2): DGGITQSPKYLFRKEGQNVTLSCEQNLNHDAMYWYRQDPGQGLRLIYYSQIVNDFQKGDIAEGYSVSREKKESFPLTVTSAQKNPTAFYLCASSIESGAYGYTFGSGTRLTVV.

The V gene is TRBV7-8, the J gene TRBJ1-5; 7 positions match TRBD1. Germline CDR1 is SGHVS and CDR2 is FQNEAQ. J was trimmed by 3 bases and V by 5 bases; bases with no gene match: 4. The CDR3 is 14 residues long. The chain's CDR3 is CASSRDRDNQPQHF. CDR3 DNA: TGTGCCAGCAGCCGAGACAGGGACAATCAGCCCCAGCATTTT.

This clonotype was counted a single time. The genes are TRBV2 and TRBJ1-5; 11 bases are shared with TRBD1. Germline lookup yields CDR1 SNHLY and CDR2 FYNNEI. J was trimmed by 6 bases and V by 7 bases; bases with no gene match: 8. There are 15 residues in the CDR3. CDR3 in DNA: TGTGCCAGCAACAAGGACAGGGGGCTCGGTCAGCCCCAGCATTTT. Encoded protein: CASNKDRGLGQPQHF.

This clonotype was seen a single time. The CDR3 DNA follows: TGTGCCAGCAGGGACTCAGTGAACTATGGCTACACCTTC. Translated, it gives CASRDSVNYGYTF. The chain uses TRBV7-8 and TRBJ1-2, with D hard to call. V lost 6 bases and J 2 bases, leaving 10 bases between the germline ends. Germline V lookup: CDR1 SGHVS, CDR2 FQNEAQ. This CDR3 is 13 amino acids long.

The rearrangement joins TRBV7-8 to TRBJ1-1; D may be TRBD1 (6 bases). There are 17 residues in the CDR3. Germline V gene data show CDR1 as SGHVS and CDR2 as FQNEAQ. V was trimmed by 7 bases and J by 0 bases, leaving 21 bases between them. The DNA for the CDR3 is TGTGCCAGCACCCCGGGCGGGGGGCTCATACTGAACACTGAAGCTTTCTTT. It is translated as CASTPGGGLILNTEAFF.

The V call is TRBV27, the J call TRBJ1-1; D is unclear. The V end was cut by 5 bases, the J end by 1 base, with 8 bases between. Germline-derived CDR1 and CDR2 are MNHEY and SMNVEV (reference sequence). CDR3 size: 13 residues. This chain's CDR3 is CASSRTGNTEAFF. The CDR3 coding sequence is TGTGCCAGCAGTCGGACGGGGAACACTGAAGCTTTCTTT.

The rearrangement links TRBV28 to TRBJ1-6; D is unresolved. Germline lookup yields CDR1 MDHEN and CDR2 SYDVKM. The CDR3 contains 11 residues. V was clipped by 5 bases and J by 10 bases, with 6 bases between them. CDR3 sequence: CASSDVSPLHF. DNA for the CDR3: TGTGCCAGCAGTGACGTGTCACCCCTCCACTTT.

The CDR3 nucleotides read TGTGCCAGCAGTCCCTCTCATACACCGTATGGCTACACCTTC. Its protein product is CASSPSHTPYGYTF. The chain links TRBV28 to TRBJ1-2; no clear D gene. The germline V gene has CDR1 MDHEN and CDR2 SYDVKM. The V and J ends lost 5 bases and 5 bases respectively, with 15 bases between them. CDR3 length equals 14 residues.

This clonotype showed up just once. The chain recombines TRBV27 with TRBJ1-1; no reliable D call. There are 13 residues in the CDR3. The germline gives CDR1 MNHEY, CDR2 SMNVEV (reference sequence). V was shortened by 3 bases and J by 1 base, with 6 bases between the two germline ends. The CDR3 is CASSFERNTEAFF. CDR3 DNA: TGTGCCAGCAGTTTTGAGAGGAACACTGAAGCTTTCTTT.

The V gene is TRBV12-5, the J gene TRBJ1-6; D may be TRBD1 (5 bases). Germline CDR1 is LGHNT and CDR2 is FRNRAP. V lost 3 bases, J lost 5 bases, and 11 bases lay in between. The CDR3 totals 15 residues. The CDR3 loop is CASGFLRDDNSPLHF. CDR3 DNA sequence: TGTGCTAGTGGTTTCCTCCGGGACGATAATTCACCCCTCCACTTT.

This clonotype has only a few counts. The chain combines TRBV15 with TRBJ2-3; D perhaps matches TRBD1 (5 bases). The CDR3 contains 14 residues. Germline CDR1 and CDR2: LNHNV and YYDKDF (reference sequence). Trimming pared 5 bases from V and 2 bases from J, leaving 11 bases between. The CDR3 nucleotides are TGTGCCACCAGCGCCGGACAATACACAGATACGCAGTATTTT. It translates to CATSAGQYTDTQYF.